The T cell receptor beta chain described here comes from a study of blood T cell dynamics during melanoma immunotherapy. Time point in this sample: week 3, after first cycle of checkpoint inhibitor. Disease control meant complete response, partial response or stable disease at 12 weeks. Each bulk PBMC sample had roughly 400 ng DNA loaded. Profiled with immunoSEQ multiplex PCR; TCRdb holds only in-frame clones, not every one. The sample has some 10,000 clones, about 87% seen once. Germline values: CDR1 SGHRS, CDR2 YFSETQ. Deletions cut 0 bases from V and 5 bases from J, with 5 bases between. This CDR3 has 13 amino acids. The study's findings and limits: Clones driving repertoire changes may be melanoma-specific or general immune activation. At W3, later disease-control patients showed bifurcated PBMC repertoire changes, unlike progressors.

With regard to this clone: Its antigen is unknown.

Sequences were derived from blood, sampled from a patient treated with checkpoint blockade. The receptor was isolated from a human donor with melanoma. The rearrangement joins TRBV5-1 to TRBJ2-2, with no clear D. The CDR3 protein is CASSLDNTGELFF. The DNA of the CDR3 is TGCGCCAGCAGCTTGGATAATACCGGGGAGCTGTTTTTT.